Ten or more counts support the clone carrying this T cell receptor (beta chain). Here immunoSEQ multiplex PCR was the method, and the copy in TCRdb shows in-frame clones only, minus some. Counted here are 2,100,000 or so clones, nearly 97% occurring once; the ten biggest clones make up roughly 0.13%. The data belong to a study of shared clonotypes between healthy human individuals. Germline CDR1 is MGHRA and CDR2 is YSYEKL. V was clipped by 1 base and J by 0 bases, with 12 bases between them. This CDR3 region has 16 residues. J is TRBJ1-2 and V is TRBV4-1; no reliable D call. The source of this sequence is a man aged 18-30 years in good health. Sequencing used naive CD4+ T cells sorted from blood. The subset: CD45RA+ positively selected. For the CDR3, the DNA is TGCGCCAGCAGCCAAGTAGCGGCAGCTTCTAACTATGGCTACACCTTC. Translating gives CASSQVAAASNYGYTF.